One T cell receptor beta chain is described in this entry. Its antigen remains unidentified. This record belongs to a study of early T cells in non-severe SARS-CoV-2 infection. Study at large: With bulk RNA from unsorted whole blood as input, sequencing yielded unpaired chains.

The library protocol tagged individual cDNA molecules with unique molecular identifiers. TCRdb fed the 5' RACE reads into MiXCR, producing one record per CDR3 protein. The sample holds tens of thousands of distinct CDR3 sequences, around 15% seen once. Broader study findings: Anti-spike CD8 responses were favored in VDJdb matching, and private and CD4 specificities were missed.

Trimming stripped 1 base from V and 4 bases from J, with 8 bases between. CDR1 and CDR2 from the germline V gene are DFQATT and SNEGSKA (reference sequence). CDR3 length: 14 residues. This rearrangement joins TRBV20-1 to TRBJ1-6; unclear D gene. Sequenced input: whole blood. The receptor's source is an adult who was a healthcare worker with PCR-confirmed SARS-CoV-2 infection or an uninfected control (not recorded which). Here the CDR3 reads CSARAAAYNSPLHF. The DNA for the CDR3 is TGCAGTGCTAGAGCGGCGGCATATAATTCACCCCTCCACTTT.